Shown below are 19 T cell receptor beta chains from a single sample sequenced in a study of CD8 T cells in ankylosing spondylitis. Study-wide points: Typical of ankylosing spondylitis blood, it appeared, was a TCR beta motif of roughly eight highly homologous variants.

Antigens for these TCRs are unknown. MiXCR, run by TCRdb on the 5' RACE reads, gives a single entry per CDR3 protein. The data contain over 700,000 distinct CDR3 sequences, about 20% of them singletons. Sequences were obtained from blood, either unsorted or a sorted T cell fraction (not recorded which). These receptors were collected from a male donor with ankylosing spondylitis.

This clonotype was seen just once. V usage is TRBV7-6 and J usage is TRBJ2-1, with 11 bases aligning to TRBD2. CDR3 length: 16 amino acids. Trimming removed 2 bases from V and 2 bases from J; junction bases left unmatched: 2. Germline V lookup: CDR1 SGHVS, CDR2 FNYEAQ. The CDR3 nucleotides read TGTGCCAGCAGCTTATTTAGCGGGGGGGCCTACAATGAGCAGTTCTTC. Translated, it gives CASSLFSGGAYNEQFF.

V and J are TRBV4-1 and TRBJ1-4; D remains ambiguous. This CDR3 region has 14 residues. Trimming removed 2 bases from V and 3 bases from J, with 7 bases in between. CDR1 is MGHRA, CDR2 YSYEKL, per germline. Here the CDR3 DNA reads TGCGCCAGCAGCCAATCAACTCCTAATGAAAAACTGTTTTTT. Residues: CASSQSTPNEKLFF.

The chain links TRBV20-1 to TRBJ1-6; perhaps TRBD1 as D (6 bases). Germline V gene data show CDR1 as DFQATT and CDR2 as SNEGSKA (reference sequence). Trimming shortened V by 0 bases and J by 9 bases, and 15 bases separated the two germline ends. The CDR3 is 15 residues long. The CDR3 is CSAREGGSLGSPLHF. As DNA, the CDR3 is TGCAGTGCTAGAGAGGGGGGCTCCTTAGGTTCACCCCTCCACTTT.

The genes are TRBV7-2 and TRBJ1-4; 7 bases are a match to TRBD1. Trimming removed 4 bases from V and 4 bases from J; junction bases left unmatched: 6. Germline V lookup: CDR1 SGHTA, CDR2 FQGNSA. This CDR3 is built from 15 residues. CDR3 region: CASSWTGTVNEKLFF. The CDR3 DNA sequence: TGTGCCAGCAGCTGGACCGGGACAGTTAATGAAAAACTGTTTTTT.

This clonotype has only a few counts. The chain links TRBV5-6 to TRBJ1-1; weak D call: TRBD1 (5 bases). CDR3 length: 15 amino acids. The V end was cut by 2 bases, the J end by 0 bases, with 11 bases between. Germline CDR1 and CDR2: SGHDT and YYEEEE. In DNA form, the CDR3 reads TGTGCCAGCAGCTTCTTTGACAGATTGAACACTGAAGCTTTCTTT. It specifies CASSFFDRLNTEAFF.

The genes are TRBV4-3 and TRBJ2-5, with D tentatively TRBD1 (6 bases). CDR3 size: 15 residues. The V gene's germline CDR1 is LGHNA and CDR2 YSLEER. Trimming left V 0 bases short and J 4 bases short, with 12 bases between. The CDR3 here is CASSQDTGQGETQYF. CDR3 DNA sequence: TGCGCCAGCAGCCAAGATACAGGGCAGGGAGAGACCCAGTACTTC.

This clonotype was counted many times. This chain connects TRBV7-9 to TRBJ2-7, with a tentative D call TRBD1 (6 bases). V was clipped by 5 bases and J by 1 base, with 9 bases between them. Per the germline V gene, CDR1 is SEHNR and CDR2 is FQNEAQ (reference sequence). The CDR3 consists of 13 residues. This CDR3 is CASSPTGSYEQYF. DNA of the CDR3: TGTGCCAGCAGCCCAACAGGGTCCTACGAGCAGTACTTC.

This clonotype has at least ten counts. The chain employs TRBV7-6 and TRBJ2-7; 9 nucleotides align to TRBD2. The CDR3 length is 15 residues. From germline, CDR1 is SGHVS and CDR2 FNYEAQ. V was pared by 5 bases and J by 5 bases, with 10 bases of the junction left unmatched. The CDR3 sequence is CASSAGTSQSHEQYF. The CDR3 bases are TGTGCCAGCAGCGCCGGGACTAGCCAATCACACGAGCAGTACTTC.

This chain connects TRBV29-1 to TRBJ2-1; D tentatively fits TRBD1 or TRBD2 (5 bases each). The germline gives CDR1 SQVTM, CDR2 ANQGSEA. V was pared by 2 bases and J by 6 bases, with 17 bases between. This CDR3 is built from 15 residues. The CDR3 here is CSVETTGASFNEQFF. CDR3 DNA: TGCAGCGTTGAAACCACCGGGGCATCGTTCAATGAGCAGTTCTTC.

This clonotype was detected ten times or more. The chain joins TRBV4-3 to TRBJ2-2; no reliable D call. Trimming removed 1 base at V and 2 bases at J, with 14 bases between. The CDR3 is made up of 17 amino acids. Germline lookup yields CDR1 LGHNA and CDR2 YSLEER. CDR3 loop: CASSQATRDINTGELFF. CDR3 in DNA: TGCGCCAGCAGCCAAGCCACCAGAGACATCAACACCGGGGAGCTGTTTTTT.

CDR3 amino acids: CASSYTQTWDTEAFF. Written as DNA, the CDR3 is TGCGCCAGCAGCTATACTCAGACCTGGGACACTGAAGCTTTCTTT. The gene calls are TRBV5-1 and TRBJ1-1; D is unresolved. The V gene lost 3 bases and the J gene lost 3 bases, with 15 bases spanning the gap. The CDR3 has 15 residues. Germline V gene sequence: CDR1 SGHRS, CDR2 YFSETQ.

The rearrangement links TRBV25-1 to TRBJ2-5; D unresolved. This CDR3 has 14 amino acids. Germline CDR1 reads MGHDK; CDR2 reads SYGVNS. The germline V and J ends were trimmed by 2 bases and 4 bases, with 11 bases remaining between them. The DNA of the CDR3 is TGTGCCAGCAGTGAAGGGGATCTAGGAGAGACCCAGTACTTC. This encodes CASSEGDLGETQYF.

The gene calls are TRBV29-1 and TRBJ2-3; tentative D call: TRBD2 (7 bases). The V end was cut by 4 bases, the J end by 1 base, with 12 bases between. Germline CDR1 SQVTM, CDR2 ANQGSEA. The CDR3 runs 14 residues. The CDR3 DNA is TGCAGCGTTGTGGGGGGGCAAGGCACAGATACGCAGTATTTT. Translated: CSVVGGQGTDTQYF.

In nucleotides, the CDR3 is TGTGCCAGCAGCTTAGATGAGTATTCACCCCTCCACTTT. It encodes CASSLDEYSPLHF. This chain uses TRBV7-6 with TRBJ1-6; no firm D call. V lost 1 base, J lost 8 bases, and 6 bases lay in between. Germline loops: CDR1 SGHVS, CDR2 FNYEAQ. The CDR3 extends over 13 amino acids.

DNA for the CDR3: TGTGCCAGCAGTTTATCTGCGGACAGTGCATCCTACGAGCAGTACTTC. Encoded protein: CASSLSADSASYEQYF. The chain employs TRBV27 and TRBJ2-7; the D gene is possibly TRBD1 (6 bases). The CDR3 is 16 residues long. V was pared by 0 bases and J by 1 base, with 13 bases between. The germline V gene encodes CDR1 MNHEY and CDR2 SMNVEV (reference sequence).

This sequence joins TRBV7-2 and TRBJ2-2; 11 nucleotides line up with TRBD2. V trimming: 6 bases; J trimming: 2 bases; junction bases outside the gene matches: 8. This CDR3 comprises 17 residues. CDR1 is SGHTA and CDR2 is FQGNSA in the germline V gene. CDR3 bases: TGTGCCAGCAGTCGACCCGGGACTAGCGGAAACACCGGGGAGCTGTTTTTT. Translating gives CASSRPGTSGNTGELFF.

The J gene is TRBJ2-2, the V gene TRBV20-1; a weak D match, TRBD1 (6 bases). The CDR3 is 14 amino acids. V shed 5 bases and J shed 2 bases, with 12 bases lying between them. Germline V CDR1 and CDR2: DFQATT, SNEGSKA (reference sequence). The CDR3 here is CSAGTGRNTGELFF. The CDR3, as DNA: TGCAGTGCTGGCACAGGGAGAAACACCGGGGAGCTGTTTTTT.

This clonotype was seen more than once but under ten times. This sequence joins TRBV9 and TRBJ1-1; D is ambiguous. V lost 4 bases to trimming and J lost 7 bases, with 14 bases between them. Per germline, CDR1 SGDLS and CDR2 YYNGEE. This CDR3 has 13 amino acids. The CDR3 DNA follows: TGTGCCAGCAGCCCCCCCCTGCAGGTTGAAGCTTTCTTT. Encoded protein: CASSPPLQVEAFF.

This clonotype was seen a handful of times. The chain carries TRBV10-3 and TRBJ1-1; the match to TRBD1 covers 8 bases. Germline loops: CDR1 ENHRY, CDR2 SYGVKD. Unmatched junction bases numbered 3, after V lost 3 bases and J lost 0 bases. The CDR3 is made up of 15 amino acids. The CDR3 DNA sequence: TGTGCCATCAGTGAACAGGACAGGGTGAACACTGAAGCTTTCTTT. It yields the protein CAISEQDRVNTEAFF.